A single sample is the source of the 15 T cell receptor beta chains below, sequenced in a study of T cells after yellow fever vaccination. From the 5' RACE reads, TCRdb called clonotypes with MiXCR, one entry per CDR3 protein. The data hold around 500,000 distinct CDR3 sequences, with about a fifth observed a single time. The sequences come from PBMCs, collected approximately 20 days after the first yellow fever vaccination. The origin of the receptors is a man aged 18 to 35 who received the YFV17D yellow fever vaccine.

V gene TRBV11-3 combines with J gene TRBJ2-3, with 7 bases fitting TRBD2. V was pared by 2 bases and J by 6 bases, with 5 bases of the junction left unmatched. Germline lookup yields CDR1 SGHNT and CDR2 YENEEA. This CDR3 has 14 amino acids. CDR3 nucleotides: TGTGCCAGCAGCTTAACAGCGGGGACGGATACGCAGTATTTT. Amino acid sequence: CASSLTAGTDTQYF.

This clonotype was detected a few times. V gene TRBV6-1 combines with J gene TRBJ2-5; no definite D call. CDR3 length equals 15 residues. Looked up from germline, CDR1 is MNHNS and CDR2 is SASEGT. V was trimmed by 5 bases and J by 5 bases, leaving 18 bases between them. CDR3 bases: TGTGCCAGCAGTCCTCTTCCAGCGTCATGGGAGACCCAGTACTTC. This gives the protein CASSPLPASWETQYF.

The CDR3 DNA is TGTGCCAGTAGCTTAGCCCCCAGGAACAATGAGCAGTTCTTC. Residues: CASSLAPRNNEQFF. The rearrangement uses TRBV12-3 or TRBV12-4 and TRBJ2-1; D remains ambiguous. The CDR3 contains 14 residues. The V gene lost 9 bases and the J gene lost 5 bases, with 17 bases spanning the gap.

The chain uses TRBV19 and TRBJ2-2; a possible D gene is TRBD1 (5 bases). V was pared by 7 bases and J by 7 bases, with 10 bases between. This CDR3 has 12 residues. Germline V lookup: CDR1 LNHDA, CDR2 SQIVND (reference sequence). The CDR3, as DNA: TGTGCCAGTACCTCAGGGTTCGGGGAGCTGTTTTTT. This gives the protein CASTSGFGELFF.

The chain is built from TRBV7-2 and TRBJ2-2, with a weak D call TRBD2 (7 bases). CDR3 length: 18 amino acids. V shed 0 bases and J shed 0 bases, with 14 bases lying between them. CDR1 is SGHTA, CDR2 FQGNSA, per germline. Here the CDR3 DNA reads TGTGCCAGCAGCTTAGCAGGGGGGGGGCACCCGAACACCGGGGAGCTGTTTTTT. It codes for CASSLAGGGHPNTGELFF. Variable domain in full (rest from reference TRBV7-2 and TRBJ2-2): GAGVSQSPSNKVTEKGKDVELRCDPISGHTALYWYRQSLGQGLEFLIYFQGNSAPDKSGLPSDRFSAERTGGSVSTLTIQRTQQEDSAVYLCASSLAGGGHPNTGELFFGEGSRLTVL.

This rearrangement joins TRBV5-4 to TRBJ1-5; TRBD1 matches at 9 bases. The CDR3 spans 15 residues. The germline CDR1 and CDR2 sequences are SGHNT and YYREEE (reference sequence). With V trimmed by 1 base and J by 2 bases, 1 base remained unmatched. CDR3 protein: CASSLRTGGNQPQHF. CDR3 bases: TGTGCCAGCAGCTTGAGGACAGGGGGCAATCAGCCCCAGCATTTT. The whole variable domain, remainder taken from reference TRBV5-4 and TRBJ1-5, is ETGVTQSPTHLIKTRGQQVTLRCSSQSGHNTVSWYQQALGQGPQFIFQYYREEENGRGNFPPRFSGLQFPNYSSELNVNALELDDSALYLCASSLRTGGNQPQHFGDGTRLSIL.

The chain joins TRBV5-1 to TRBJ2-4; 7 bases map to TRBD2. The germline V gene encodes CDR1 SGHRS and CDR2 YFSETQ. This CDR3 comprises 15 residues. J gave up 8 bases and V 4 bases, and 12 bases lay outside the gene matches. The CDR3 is CASSPTTGAGDIQYF. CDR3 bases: TGCGCCAGCAGCCCAACCACAGGCGCGGGGGACATTCAGTACTTC.

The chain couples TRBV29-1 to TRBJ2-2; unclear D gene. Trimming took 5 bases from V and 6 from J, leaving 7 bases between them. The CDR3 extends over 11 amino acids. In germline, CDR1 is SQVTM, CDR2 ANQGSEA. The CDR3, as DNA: TGCAGCGTTTTGTATTCCGGGGAGCTGTTTTTT. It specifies CSVLYSGELFF.

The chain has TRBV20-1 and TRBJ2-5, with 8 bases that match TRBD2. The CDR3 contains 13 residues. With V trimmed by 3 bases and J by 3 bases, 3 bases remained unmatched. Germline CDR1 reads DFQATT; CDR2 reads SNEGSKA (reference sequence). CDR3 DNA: TGCAGTGCTAGCGGGGGGGCTAAAGAGACCCAGTACTTC. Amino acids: CSASGGAKETQYF.

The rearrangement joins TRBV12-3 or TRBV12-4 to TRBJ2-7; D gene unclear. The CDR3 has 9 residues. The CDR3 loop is CEVDYEQYV. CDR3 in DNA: TGTGAAGTTGACTACGAGCAGTACGTC.

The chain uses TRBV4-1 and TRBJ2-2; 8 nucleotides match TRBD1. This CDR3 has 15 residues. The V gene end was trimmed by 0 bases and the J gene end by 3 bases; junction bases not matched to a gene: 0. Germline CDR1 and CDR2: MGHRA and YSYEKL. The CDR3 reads CASSQEQGDTGELFF. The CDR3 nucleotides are TGCGCCAGCAGCCAAGAACAGGGGGACACCGGGGAGCTGTTTTTT.

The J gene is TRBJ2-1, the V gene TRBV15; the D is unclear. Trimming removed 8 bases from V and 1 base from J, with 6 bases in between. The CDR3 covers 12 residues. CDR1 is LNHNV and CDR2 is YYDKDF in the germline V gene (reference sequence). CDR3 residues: CATRSSYNEQFF. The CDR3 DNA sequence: TGTGCCACCCGATCGTCCTACAATGAGCAGTTCTTC.

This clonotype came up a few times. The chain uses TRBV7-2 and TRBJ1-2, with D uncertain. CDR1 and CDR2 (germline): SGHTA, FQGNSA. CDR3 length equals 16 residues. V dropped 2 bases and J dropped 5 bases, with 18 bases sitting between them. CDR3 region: CASSLPHAEPFYGYTF. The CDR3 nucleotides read TGTGCCAGCAGCTTACCCCACGCGGAGCCCTTTTATGGCTACACCTTC.

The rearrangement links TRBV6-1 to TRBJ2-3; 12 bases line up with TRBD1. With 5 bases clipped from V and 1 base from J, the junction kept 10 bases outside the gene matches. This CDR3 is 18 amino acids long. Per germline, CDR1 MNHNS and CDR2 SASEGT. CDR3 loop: CASSPWDRGLWGTDTQYF. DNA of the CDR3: TGTGCCAGCAGTCCTTGGGACAGGGGGCTTTGGGGCACAGATACGCAGTATTTT.

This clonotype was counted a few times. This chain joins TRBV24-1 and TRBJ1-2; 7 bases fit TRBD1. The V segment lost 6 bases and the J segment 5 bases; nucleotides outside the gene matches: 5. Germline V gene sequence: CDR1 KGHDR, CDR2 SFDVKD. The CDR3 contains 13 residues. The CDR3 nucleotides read TGTGCCACCAGTCGGGACAGCACTTATGGCTACACCTTC. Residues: CATSRDSTYGYTF.